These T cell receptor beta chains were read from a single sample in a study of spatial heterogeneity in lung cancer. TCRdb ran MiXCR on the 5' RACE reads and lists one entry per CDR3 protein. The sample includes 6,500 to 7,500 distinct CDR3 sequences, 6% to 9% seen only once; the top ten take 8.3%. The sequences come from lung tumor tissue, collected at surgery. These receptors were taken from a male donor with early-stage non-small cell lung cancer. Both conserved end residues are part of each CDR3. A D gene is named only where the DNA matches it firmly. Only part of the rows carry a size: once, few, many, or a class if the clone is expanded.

DNA: TGTGCCAGCAGTTACTCGGGGGCAGGGCGAGATACGCAGTATTTT
CDR3: CASSYSGAGRDTQYF
V: TRBV6-5
J: TRBJ2-3
D: -
size: -

DNA: TGTGCCAGCAGCCCTCGGGGCCGGGGCTACGAGCAGTACTTC
CDR3: CASSPRGRGYEQYF
V: TRBV7-2
J: TRBJ2-7
D: -
size: medium-sized

DNA: TGTGCCAGCACTATAAGGGGGGGTGGCTACACCTTC
CDR3: CASTIRGGGYTF
V: TRBV2
J: TRBJ1-2
D: -
size: medium-sized

DNA: TGTGCCATCAAGGCGGACAGTGGATCCTACGAGCAGTACTTC
CDR3: CAIKADSGSYEQYF
V: TRBV10-3
J: TRBJ2-7
D: -
size: medium-sized

DNA: TGCGCCAGCAGTGGTGGGACTAATGAAAAACTGTTTTTT
CDR3: CASSGGTNEKLFF
V: TRBV4-1
J: TRBJ1-4
D: -
size: medium-sized

DNA: TGCGCCAGCAGCTTGGTAGCGGGGGGCTTCCAAGAGACCCAGTACTTC
CDR3: CASSLVAGGFQETQYF
V: TRBV5-1
J: TRBJ2-5
D: TRBD2
size: many

DNA: TGTGCCAGTAGTCCGGCGGGACAGGGTAGCGGGGAGCTGTTTTTT
CDR3: CASSPAGQGSGELFF
V: TRBV19
J: TRBJ2-2
D: TRBD1
size: medium-sized

DNA: TGTGCCAGCAGCCCACCTAGCGGCGACACCGGGGAGCTGTTTTTT
CDR3: CASSPPSGDTGELFF
V: TRBV4-2
J: TRBJ2-2
D: TRBD2
size: medium-sized

DNA: TGTGCCAGCAGTTCACAGGGGTCGAGCACTGAAGCTTTCTTT
CDR3: CASSSQGSSTEAFF
V: TRBV12-3/TRBV12-4
J: TRBJ1-1
D: TRBD1
size: medium-sized

DNA: TGCGCCAGCAGCTTGGGTGGTAGTTTAAGGACAGATACGCAGTATTTT
CDR3: CASSLGGSLRTDTQYF
V: TRBV5-1
J: TRBJ2-3
D: -
size: few

DNA: TGCGCCAGCAGCGTGACTGGGGGGCCTCAAGAGACCCAGTACTTC
CDR3: CASSVTGGPQETQYF
V: TRBV5-1
J: TRBJ2-5
D: -
size: many

DNA: TGTGCCAGCTCGGGGGGACTAAAAAACACTGAAGCTTTCTTT
CDR3: CASSGGLKNTEAFF
V: TRBV18
J: TRBJ1-1
D: -
size: many

DNA: TGTGCCACCGGGACAGGGCTTGGTGAGCAGTTCTTC
CDR3: CATGTGLGEQFF
V: TRBV6-2/TRBV6-3
J: TRBJ2-1
D: TRBD1
size: medium-sized